This passage covers 14 T cell receptor beta chains from one sample sequenced in a study of CD4 T cells in relation to SARS-CoV-2 and coronaviruses. This table comes from immunoSEQ multiplex PCR, and its TCRdb copy is limited to in-frame clones, with some not included. This sample yields under 65,000 clones, of which roughly 89% are seen a single time; 1.1% to 1.5% belongs to the top ten. CD4+ T cells from unexposed donors were obtained before the COVID-19 pandemic (2011-2018). Sequencing used memory CD4+ T cells from PBMCs. The receptors were sampled from a human donor in good health.

This clone was observed once. The chain combines TRBV5-4 with TRBJ2-1, with D possibly being TRBD2 (6 bases). CDR1 is SGHNT, CDR2 YYREEE, per germline (reference sequence). This CDR3 spans 15 amino acids. V shed 2 bases and J shed 7 bases, with 16 bases lying between them. The CDR3 sequence is CASSFPGLPENEQFF. The DNA for the CDR3 is TGTGCCAGCAGCTTCCCGGGACTCCCTGAGAATGAGCAGTTCTTC.

The V gene is TRBV29-1, the J gene TRBJ1-1; unclear D gene. Germline CDR1 and CDR2: SQVTM and ANQGSEA. CDR3 length equals 14 residues. V was shortened by 6 bases and J by 1 base, with 15 bases between the two germline ends. CDR3 DNA: TGCAGCGTATCAGTGGGCAGGTCGAACACTGAAGCTTTCTTT. Translation gives CSVSVGRSNTEAFF.

The V gene is TRBV15, the J gene TRBJ2-5; 14 bases fit TRBD2. J gave up 5 bases and V 0 bases, and 8 bases lay outside the gene matches. This CDR3 has 18 amino acids. Germline loops: CDR1 LNHNV, CDR2 YYDKDF (reference sequence). In nucleotides, the CDR3 is TGTGCCACCAGCAGAGATAGGACTAGCGGGAGGATGATGGAGACCCAGTACTTC. Protein: CATSRDRTSGRMMETQYF.

The chain joins TRBV5-1 to TRBJ2-2; D perhaps matches TRBD2 (6 bases). Per germline, CDR1 SGHRS and CDR2 YFSETQ. V was shortened by 5 bases and J by 7 bases, with 21 bases between the two germline ends. The CDR3 sequence is 16 residues long. CDR3 residues: CASRFAASPGDGELFF. The CDR3 DNA follows: TGCGCCAGCAGGTTTGCGGCTAGCCCGGGAGACGGGGAGCTGTTTTTT. Based on the CDR3 plus reference TRBV5-1 and TRBJ2-2, the full variable domain is KAGVTQTPRYLIKTRGQQVTLSCSPISGHRSVSWYQQTPGQGLQFLFEYFSETQRNKGNFPGRFSGRQFSNSRSEMNVSTLELGDSALYLCASRFAASPGDGELFFGEGSRLTVL.

The chain links TRBV6-1 to TRBJ1-1; D is possibly TRBD1 (6 bases). Trimming shortened V by 1 base and J by 5 bases, and 11 bases separated the two germline ends. This CDR3 comprises 14 residues. CDR1 and CDR2 (germline): MNHNS, SASEGT. The CDR3 DNA follows: TGTGCCAGCAGTGAAGACAGGGTAAAGACTGAAGCTTTCTTT. This translates into CASSEDRVKTEAFF.

V and J are TRBV7-8 and TRBJ1-2; D unclear. Germline V gene data show CDR1 as SGHVS and CDR2 as FQNEAQ. With 2 bases removed from V and 4 bases from J, the gap between germline ends came to 14 bases. The CDR3 length is 15 residues. Written as DNA, the CDR3 is TGTGCCAGCAGCTTATATGAGCGTCAGGCCTATGGCTACACCTTC. Translation gives CASSLYERQAYGYTF.

The chain carries TRBV7-8 and TRBJ1-6; D is ambiguous. The V end was cut by 5 bases, the J end by 7 bases, with 12 bases between. CDR3 length: 14 amino acids. Per germline, CDR1 SGHVS and CDR2 FQNEAQ. CDR3 sequence: CASSPGGLNSPLHF. The CDR3 nucleotides read TGTGCCAGCAGCCCGGGCGGGTTGAATTCACCCCTCCACTTT.

This chain connects TRBV6-5 to TRBJ1-4, with no clear D. CDR3 length: 15 amino acids. V was cut by 7 bases and J by 0 bases, with 12 bases left in between. In germline, CDR1 is MNHEY, CDR2 SVGAGI. CDR3 sequence: CASTSSGATNEKLFF. The DNA of the CDR3 is TGTGCCAGCACCTCCTCCGGGGCAACTAATGAAAAACTGTTTTTT.

V and J are TRBV7-9 and TRBJ2-5, with TRBD2 as a possible D gene (6 bases). Per germline, CDR1 SEHNR and CDR2 FQNEAQ (reference sequence). V dropped 5 bases and J dropped 5 bases, with 15 bases sitting between them. This CDR3 is 14 amino acids long. The CDR3 bases are TGTGCCAGCAGCCGTGGAGGGTCTGGGGAGACCCAGTACTTC. It codes for CASSRGGSGETQYF.

The chain employs TRBV6-5 and TRBJ1-4; no clear D. Germline V gene data show CDR1 as MNHEY and CDR2 as SVGAGI. Trimming took off 2 bases at V and 8 bases at J, with 12 bases between the two ends. The CDR3 contains 14 residues. The CDR3 spells CASSYHRLGEKLFF. CDR3 nucleotide sequence: TGTGCCAGCAGTTACCATCGGTTGGGGGAAAAACTGTTTTTT.

The CDR3 bases are TGCGCCAGCAGCCCGGGACAGAAAAGCACAGATACGCAGTATTTT. Amino acids: CASSPGQKSTDTQYF. The chain is built from TRBV5-1 and TRBJ2-3; 7 bases line up with TRBD1. This CDR3 is 15 amino acids long. Germline V gene sequence: CDR1 SGHRS, CDR2 YFSETQ. Trimming removed 4 bases from V and 0 bases from J; junction bases left unmatched: 5.

This chain connects TRBV27 to TRBJ1-4; tentatively, D is TRBD1 (6 bases). The CDR3 is 15 residues long. V lost 0 bases to trimming and J lost 6 bases, with 11 bases between them. CDR1 is MNHEY and CDR2 is SMNVEV in the germline V gene (reference sequence). DNA for the CDR3: TGTGCCAGCAGTTTATCTGGACAGTCGGATGAAAAACTGTTTTTT. It encodes CASSLSGQSDEKLFF.

This clone appeared a few times. V and J are TRBV30 and TRBJ1-6; no definite D call. This CDR3 is built from 11 residues. The germline V and J ends were trimmed by 0 bases and 9 bases, with 3 bases remaining between them. CDR1 is GTSNPN and CDR2 is SVGIG in the germline V gene (reference sequence). The CDR3 region is CAWSVSSPLHF. The CDR3 DNA sequence: TGTGCCTGGAGTGTATCTTCACCCCTCCACTTT.

The chain employs TRBV7-9 and TRBJ2-1; 9 bases align to TRBD2. Germline V gene lookup returns CDR1 SEHNR and CDR2 FQNEAQ (reference sequence). The CDR3 is 15 amino acids. The V gene end was trimmed by 2 bases and the J gene end by 6 bases; junction bases not matched to a gene: 5. Here the CDR3 DNA reads TGTGCCAGCAGCTTAAGATTAGCGGGAGTCAATGAGCAGTTCTTC. Protein product: CASSLRLAGVNEQFF. Supplemented by reference TRBV7-9 and TRBJ2-1, the full variable domain reads DTGVSQNPRHKITKRGQNVTFRCDPISEHNRLYWYRQTLGQGPEFLTYFQNEAQLEKSRLLSDRFSAERPKGSFSTLEIQRTEQGDSAMYLCASSLRLAGVNEQFFGPGTRLTVL.